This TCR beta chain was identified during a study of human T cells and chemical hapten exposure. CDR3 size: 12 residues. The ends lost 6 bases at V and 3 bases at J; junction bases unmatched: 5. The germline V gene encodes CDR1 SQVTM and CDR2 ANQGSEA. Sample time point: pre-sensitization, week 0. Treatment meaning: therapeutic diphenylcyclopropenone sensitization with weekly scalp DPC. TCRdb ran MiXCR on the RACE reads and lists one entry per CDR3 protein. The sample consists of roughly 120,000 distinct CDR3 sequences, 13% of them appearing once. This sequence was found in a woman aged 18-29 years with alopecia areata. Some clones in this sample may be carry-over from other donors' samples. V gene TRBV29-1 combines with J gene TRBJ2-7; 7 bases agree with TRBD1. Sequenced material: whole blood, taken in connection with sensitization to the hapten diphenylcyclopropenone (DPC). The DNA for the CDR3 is TGCAGCGTACTCTGGGACAGCTACGAGCAGTACTTC. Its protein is CSVLWDSYEQYF.